The 23 T cell receptor beta chains in this list originate from one sample, sequenced in a study of blood T cell repertoires in COVID-19. The method was immunoSEQ multiplex PCR; TCRdb's version includes in-frame clones alone and lacks a portion of them. The sample has 30,000 to 35,000 clones; around 85% are singletons. Sequenced material: peripheral blood. These receptor sequences come from a human donor with acute or convalescent COVID-19. The donor label of this sample is uncertain.

This chain links TRBV19 with TRBJ1-2, with D perhaps TRBD1 (5 bases). Trimming pared 6 bases from V and 3 bases from J, leaving 14 bases between. From germline, CDR1 is LNHDA and CDR2 SQIVND (reference sequence). The CDR3 has 14 amino acids. The CDR3 nucleotides are TGTGCCAGTAGACACCCCCAGGGCCACTATGGCTACACCTTC. It codes for CASRHPQGHYGYTF.

The V gene is TRBV2, the J gene TRBJ1-6; 7 bases map to TRBD1. Germline loops: CDR1 SNHLY, CDR2 FYNNEI. V lost 5 bases to trimming and J lost 8 bases; unmatched junction nucleotides: 9. This CDR3 spans 15 amino acids. The CDR3 spells CASSITRDSHSPLHF. CDR3 nucleotides: TGTGCCAGCAGTATAACCCGGGACAGCCATTCACCCCTCCACTTT.

The J gene is TRBJ1-5, the V gene TRBV5-6; D is unclear. Germline CDR1 is SGHDT and CDR2 is YYEEEE. The CDR3 loop spans 14 amino acids. Trimming pared 0 bases from V and 4 bases from J, leaving 8 bases between. The CDR3 reads CASSLVGENQPQHF. The CDR3 DNA reads as TGTGCCAGCAGCTTGGTCGGAGAGAATCAGCCCCAGCATTTT.

This sequence joins TRBV5-8 and TRBJ2-1, with 7 bases aligning to TRBD2. The CDR3 has 16 residues. V lost 0 bases and J lost 4; bases outside the gene matches: 7. Germline V lookup: CDR1 SGHTS, CDR2 YDEGEE. The CDR3 coding sequence is TGTGCCAGCAGCTTGGTGTGGGGGGGTAATTACAATGAGCAGTTCTTC. Translating it yields CASSLVWGGNYNEQFF.

J is TRBJ1-5 and V is TRBV6-5; no firm D call. Trimming removed 5 bases at V and 0 bases at J, with 11 bases between. CDR3 size: 15 residues. The V gene's germline CDR1 is MNHEY and CDR2 SVGAGI. The CDR3 nucleotides are TGTGCCAGCAGTCCCGGGGTATATAGCAATCAGCCCCAGCATTTT. It translates to CASSPGVYSNQPQHF.

The gene calls are TRBV5-5 and TRBJ1-5; 8 nucleotides align to TRBD1. The CDR3 length is 17 residues. The germline V gene has CDR1 SGHKS and CDR2 YYEKEE (reference sequence). With 4 bases clipped from V and 0 bases from J, the junction kept 9 bases outside the gene matches. CDR3 loop: CASSAGTGSFSNQPQHF. In DNA form, the CDR3 reads TGTGCCAGCAGCGCCGGGACAGGTTCCTTTAGCAATCAGCCCCAGCATTTT.

The chain joins TRBV10-3 to TRBJ2-1; 7 bases are a match to TRBD2. The CDR3 is made up of 12 amino acids. Germline V gene data show CDR1 as ENHRY and CDR2 as SYGVKD. V lost 5 bases to trimming and J lost 8 bases; unmatched junction nucleotides: 3. The CDR3 DNA reads TGTGCCATCAGTCCCCGGGGGGATGAGCAGTTCTTC. It is translated as CAISPRGDEQFF.

The V gene is TRBV3-1 (or the pseudogene TRBV3-2), the J gene TRBJ1-5; D is uncertain. The CDR3 runs to 12 residues. Germline lookup yields CDR1 LGHDT and CDR2 YNNKEL (reference sequence). V was pared by 8 bases and J by 4 bases, with 9 bases between. This chain's CDR3 is CASQEGNQPQHF. CDR3 nucleotides: TGTGCCAGCCAAGAGGGAAATCAGCCCCAGCATTTT.

A single count supports this clone. The gene calls are TRBV19 and TRBJ1-4; maybe TRBD1 (5 bases). CDR1 is LNHDA and CDR2 is SQIVND in the germline V gene (reference sequence). Trimming removed 7 bases from V and 0 bases from J, with 12 bases in between. The CDR3 totals 15 residues. The CDR3: CASTRQHATNEKLFF. Here the CDR3 DNA reads TGTGCCAGTACCAGACAGCATGCAACTAATGAAAAACTGTTTTTT.

The rearrangement uses TRBV28 and TRBJ1-6, with D tentatively TRBD1 (5 bases). Germline CDR1 MDHEN, CDR2 SYDVKM. V lost 11 bases, J lost 10 bases, and 15 bases lay in between. This CDR3 is 12 amino acids long. In nucleotides, the CDR3 is TGTGCCTCCGGGACTGGATACTCACCCCTCCACTTT. Translating it yields CASGTGYSPLHF.

The chain employs TRBV6-6 and TRBJ1-3; D is ambiguous. The CDR3 sequence is 13 residues long. V lost 7 bases and J lost 0, with 7 bases in between. Germline CDR1 is MNHNY and CDR2 is SVGAGI (reference sequence). The CDR3 nucleotides are TGTGCCAGCATTCACTTCTCTGGAAACACCATATATTTT. This sequence encodes CASIHFSGNTIYF.

The chain uses TRBV11-3 and TRBJ1-3; D gene ambiguous. The germline CDR1 and CDR2 sequences are SGHNT and YENEEA. This CDR3 is built from 14 residues. V lost 2 bases to trimming and J lost 2 bases, with 7 bases between them. In DNA, the CDR3 is TGTGCCAGCAGCTTATCGGAGGCTGGAAACACCATATATTTT. This sequence encodes CASSLSEAGNTIYF.

The V gene is TRBV5-6, the J gene TRBJ2-5; D perhaps matches TRBD2 (6 bases). Germline loops: CDR1 SGHDT, CDR2 YYEEEE. V lost 5 bases to trimming and J lost 5 bases, with 10 bases between them. This CDR3 has 12 amino acids. In DNA, the CDR3 is TGTGCCAGCAGGGGGACTGCCGAGACCCAGTACTTC. Encoded protein: CASRGTAETQYF. The full variable domain, completed using reference TRBV5-6 and TRBJ2-5, is DAGVTQSPTHLIKTRGQQVTLRCSPKSGHDTVSWYQQALGQGPQFIFQYYEEEERQRGNFPDRFSGHQFPNYSSELNVNALLLGDSALYLCASRGTAETQYFGPGTRLLVL.

The chain uses TRBV3-1 (or the pseudogene TRBV3-2) and TRBJ2-7, with 7 bases that match TRBD2. The CDR3 extends over 15 amino acids. Losses at the gene ends were 4 bases for V and 0 bases for J; bases not matched to a gene: 6. CDR1 and CDR2 (germline): LGHDT, YNNKEL (reference sequence). CDR3 in amino acids: CASSPLGGGSYEQYF. CDR3 DNA sequence: TGTGCCAGCAGCCCTCTCGGCGGGGGCTCCTACGAGCAGTACTTC.

The rearrangement links TRBV7-2 to TRBJ2-7, with TRBD1 identical over 9 bases. Germline V lookup: CDR1 SGHTA, CDR2 FQGNSA. The CDR3 sequence is 13 residues long. V lost 7 bases and J lost 3; bases outside the gene matches: 4. CDR3 sequence reads: CASTPDRGYEQYF. CDR3 sequence (DNA): TGTGCCAGCACCCCGGACAGGGGCTACGAGCAGTACTTC.

The chain is built from TRBV28 and TRBJ1-2; D gene unclear. This CDR3 spans 12 amino acids. Germline lookup yields CDR1 MDHEN and CDR2 SYDVKM. V was clipped by 6 bases and J by 4 bases, with 9 bases between them. The DNA for the CDR3 is TGTGCCAGCAGGCCGTTCGGCTATGGCTACACCTTC. Protein: CASRPFGYGYTF.

The chain couples TRBV11-2 to TRBJ1-4; 9 positions agree with TRBD1. This CDR3 spans 14 amino acids. Germline-derived CDR1 and CDR2 are SGHAT and FQNNGV. J gave up 7 bases and V 4 bases, and 4 bases lay outside the gene matches. The CDR3 nucleotides are TGTGCCAGCAGCTCCGGGACAGGGTTTGAAAAACTGTTTTTT. The encoded protein is CASSSGTGFEKLFF.

The chain couples TRBV19 to TRBJ1-5, with 7 bases fitting TRBD1. This CDR3 is 15 amino acids long. Trimming took 6 bases from V and 7 from J; bases not matched to a gene: 12. In germline, CDR1 is LNHDA, CDR2 SQIVND (reference sequence). The CDR3 region has the DNA TGTGCCAGTAGAACCATGACAGGGCAACGGCAGCCCCAGCATTTT. Protein sequence: CASRTMTGQRQPQHF.

The chain uses TRBV7-8 and TRBJ1-2, with 8 bases fitting TRBD1. This CDR3 is built from 15 residues. J lost 6 bases, V lost 1 base, and 7 bases had no gene match. CDR1 and CDR2 from the germline V gene are SGHVS and FQNEAQ. DNA for the CDR3: TGTGCCAGCAGCTTAGGGCAGGGGGCGGTCAATGGCTACACCTTC. It encodes CASSLGQGAVNGYTF. Full variable domain (outside the CDR3, taken from reference TRBV7-8 and TRBJ1-2): GAGVSQSPRYKVAKRGQDVALRCDPISGHVSLFWYQQALGQGPEFLTYFQNEAQLDKSGLPSDRFFAERPEGSVSTLKIQRTQQEDSAVYLCASSLGQGAVNGYTFGSGTRLTVV.

The chain is built from TRBV5-1 and TRBJ2-1, with TRBD2 matching over 13 bases. The CDR3 contains 15 residues. Germline-derived CDR1 and CDR2 are SGHRS and YFSETQ. The trim removed 0 bases at V and 6 bases at J, leaving 0 bases unmatched. The CDR3 here is CASSLGLAGGNEQFF. In DNA, the CDR3 is TGCGCCAGCAGCTTGGGACTAGCGGGGGGCAATGAGCAGTTCTTC.

This chain links TRBV11-3 with TRBJ2-7; 8 bases agree with TRBD2. The junction had 13 bases not matched to a gene; V was cut back by 5 bases and J by 13 bases. The CDR3 loop spans 13 amino acids. Germline CDR1 is SGHNT and CDR2 is YENEEA. The CDR3: CASSPRGLAERYF. In DNA form, the CDR3 reads TGTGCCAGCAGCCCCCGAGGACTAGCAGAAAGATACTTC. The entire variable domain, with the rest obtained from reference TRBV11-3 and TRBJ2-7, is as follows: EAGVVQSPRYKIIEKKQPVAFWCNPISGHNTLYWYLQNLGQGPELLIRYENEEAVDDSQLPKDRFSAERLKGVDSTLKIQPAELGDSAVYLCASSPRGLAERYFGPGTRLTVT.

The chain uses TRBV7-9 and TRBJ2-7; 10 bases agree with TRBD1. The V gene end was trimmed by 1 base and the J gene end by 1 base; junction bases not matched to a gene: 7. The CDR3 extends over 17 amino acids. Per the germline V gene, CDR1 is SEHNR and CDR2 is FQNEAQ (reference sequence). CDR3 bases: TGTGCCAGCAGCTTAGACCTGCCGGGACAGGGGTCCTACGAGCAGTACTTC. Translated, it gives CASSLDLPGQGSYEQYF. Based on the CDR3 plus reference TRBV7-9 and TRBJ2-7, the full variable domain is DTGVSQNPRHKITKRGQNVTFRCDPISEHNRLYWYRQTLGQGPEFLTYFQNEAQLEKSRLLSDRFSAERPKGSFSTLEIQRTEQGDSAMYLCASSLDLPGQGSYEQYFGPGTRLTVT.

This chain joins TRBV4-2 and TRBJ2-1; TRBD2 is a possible D gene (5 bases). This CDR3 is built from 14 residues. V shed 3 bases and J shed 8 bases, with 14 bases lying between them. Germline CDR1 and CDR2: LGHNA and YNFKEQ. The CDR3 loop is CASSQALEVHEQFF. For the CDR3, the DNA is TGTGCCAGCAGCCAGGCACTAGAGGTTCATGAGCAGTTCTTC.